Following are 18 T cell receptor beta chains from one sample sequenced in a study of identical twins (dated by TCRdb to 2016 to 2017). Preparation of the library involved 5' RACE. The sequencing machine was an Illumina HiSeq 2000. The raw public reads went through TCRdb reprocessing: fastp at Q25, MiXCR clone calling, in-frame beta chains kept. CDR3 protein duplicates are merged, each entry listing the most common genes and DNA. The sample contains 570,000 or so distinct CDR3 sequences, 9.6% of them found a single time. The top ten hold under 3.5% of the sample. The same specimen was also included in a second study, on yellow fever vaccine responses in identical twins.

The material sequenced was PBMCs. The source of these receptors is a young woman in good health.

This clonotype was observed at least ten times. This CDR3 reads CASSYSDYYEQYF. The CDR3 DNA reads TGTGCCAGCAGTTACTCGGACTACTACGAGCAGTACTTC. This chain connects TRBV6-2 or TRBV6-3 to TRBJ2-7; TRBD2 is a possible D gene (6 bases). V lost 0 bases to trimming and J lost 3 bases, with 6 bases between them. From germline, CDR1 is MNHEY and CDR2 SVGEGT. There are 13 residues in the CDR3.

The sample holds many counts of this clonotype. CDR3 bases: TGCGCCAGCACCCCAATCTCGCGGTGGGCAGCCTCCTACGAGCAGTACTTC. It yields the protein CASTPISRWAASYEQYF. This sequence joins TRBV10-2 and TRBJ2-7; no clear D gene. The V gene lost 7 bases and the J gene lost 0 bases, with 22 bases spanning the gap. CDR1 is WSHSY and CDR2 is SAAADI in the germline V gene. This CDR3 has 17 residues.

The chain joins TRBV12-3 or TRBV12-4 to TRBJ2-6; D remains unclear. The CDR3 is made up of 18 amino acids. V lost 3 bases and J 0 bases, leaving 15 bases between the germline ends. The CDR3 spells CASSFESTRFSGANVLTF. CDR3 in DNA: TGTGCCAGCAGTTTTGAGTCGACGCGATTCTCTGGGGCCAACGTCCTGACTTTC.

This clonotype was picked up many times. V is TRBV27 and J is TRBJ1-3; D remains unclear. Germline V gives CDR1 MNHEY, CDR2 SMNVEV (reference sequence). The CDR3 runs to 13 residues. The V and J ends lost 4 bases and 8 bases respectively, with 12 bases between them. For the CDR3, the DNA is TGTGCCAGCAGTTCGCCAGACAAAGACACCATATATTTT. It encodes CASSSPDKDTIYF.

Many counts were recorded for this clonotype. The chain has TRBV6-5 and TRBJ2-5; D could derive from TRBD1 or TRBD2 (6 bases each). This CDR3 comprises 19 residues. V was clipped by 0 bases and J by 3 bases, with 23 bases between them. The germline V gene encodes CDR1 MNHEY and CDR2 SVGAGI. DNA of the CDR3: TGTGCCAGCAGTTACTCGAATCCCTCATTCCCGGGGGCTAAAGAGACCCAGTACTTC. Amino acid sequence: CASSYSNPSFPGAKETQYF.

There are a few counts of this clonotype. The chain uses TRBV3-1 and TRBJ2-1; D remains ambiguous. With 7 bases removed from V and 4 bases from J, the gap between germline ends came to 20 bases. There are 16 residues in the CDR3. Per the germline V gene, CDR1 is LGHDT and CDR2 is YNNKEL (reference sequence). The CDR3 is CASTPRLPVKYNEQFF. The CDR3 coding sequence is TGTGCCAGCACCCCTCGACTGCCAGTGAAATACAATGAGCAGTTCTTC.

The CDR3 sequence: CASIPTGMNTEAFF. The CDR3, as DNA: TGTGCCAGCATTCCGACAGGCATGAACACTGAAGCTTTCTTT. V gene TRBV12-3 or TRBV12-4 combines with J gene TRBJ1-1; D is possibly TRBD1 (6 bases). This CDR3 contains 14 residues. The V end lost 7 bases, the J end lost 0 bases, and 12 bases lay between the germline ends.

The chain couples TRBV24-1 to TRBJ2-2, with D perhaps TRBD1 (5 bases). The CDR3 totals 14 residues. The V end lost 8 bases, the J end lost 1 base, and 10 bases lay between the germline ends. Germline assignment: CDR1 KGHDR and CDR2 SFDVKD. In nucleotides, the CDR3 is TGTGCCACCACTGACAGTTTGAACACCGGGGAGCTGTTTTTT. Protein product: CATTDSLNTGELFF.

The gene calls are TRBV9 and TRBJ1-5; the D is unclear. The CDR3 loop spans 15 amino acids. Deletions cut 0 bases from V and 0 bases from J, with 7 bases between. CDR1 and CDR2 from the germline V gene are SGDLS and YYNGEE. CDR3 DNA sequence: TGTGCCAGCAGCGTAGGACTCAGTAGCAATCAGCCCCAGCATTTT. As protein: CASSVGLSSNQPQHF.

This clonotype was detected ten times or more. The chain joins TRBV7-3 to TRBJ2-2, with D perhaps given as TRBD1 or TRBD2 (5 bases each). The CDR3 extends over 17 amino acids. The V gene's germline CDR1 is SGHTA and CDR2 FQGTGA. V was shortened by 5 bases and J by 4 bases, with 20 bases between the two germline ends. The CDR3 sequence is CASSPLSTGAITGELFF. Here the CDR3 DNA reads TGTGCCAGCAGCCCCCTTTCAACCGGGGCGATCACCGGGGAGCTGTTTTTT. The whole variable domain, remainder taken from reference TRBV7-3 and TRBJ2-2, is GAGVSQTPSNKVTEKGKYVELRCDPISGHTALYWYRQSLGQGPEFLIYFQGTGAADDSGLPNDRFFAVRPEGSVSTLKIQRTERGDSAVYLCASSPLSTGAITGELFFGEGSRLTVL.

This clonotype was recorded at least ten times. This chain uses TRBV5-1 with TRBJ2-5, with TRBD2 identical over 12 bases. The CDR3 covers 15 residues. After removal of 5 bases from V and 5 bases from J, the junction contained 7 bases not matched to a gene. Germline CDR1 SGHRS, CDR2 YFSETQ. CDR3 in amino acids: CASSRTSGVGETQYF. DNA of the CDR3: TGCGCCAGCAGTCGGACTAGCGGGGTTGGTGAGACCCAGTACTTC.

This clonotype was observed many times. The rearrangement joins TRBV7-9 to TRBJ2-3, with TRBD2 as a possible D gene (5 bases). CDR1 is SEHNR, CDR2 FQNEAQ, per germline (reference sequence). The CDR3 extends over 14 amino acids. V was shortened by 3 bases and J by 6 bases, with 13 bases between the two germline ends. CDR3 amino acids: CASSFSAPVDTQYF. CDR3 in DNA: TGTGCCAGCAGCTTTAGCGCCCCCGTGGATACGCAGTATTTT.

V is TRBV7-9 and J is TRBJ2-5; 7 nucleotides align to TRBD1. This CDR3 is 16 amino acids long. The trim removed 3 bases at V and 5 bases at J, leaving 12 bases unmatched. Germline CDR1 and CDR2: SEHNR and FQNEAQ (reference sequence). The CDR3 sequence: CASSLGQTTFSETQYF. In DNA form, the CDR3 reads TGTGCCAGCAGCTTGGGACAGACTACCTTCAGCGAGACCCAGTACTTC.

This clonotype was observed a few times. The chain links TRBV18 to TRBJ2-7; the D is unclear. CDR3 size: 15 residues. In germline, CDR1 is KGHSH, CDR2 LQKENI. Trimming removed 1 base from V and 5 bases from J, with 15 bases in between. The CDR3 is CASSPLFPFVDEQYF. The CDR3 DNA is TGTGCCAGCTCACCACTATTCCCGTTTGTCGACGAGCAGTACTTC.

There are many counts of this clonotype. The CDR3 DNA reads as TGCGCCAGCAGCATAACCTTAGCGGGAGACCTCTCCTACGAGCAGTACTTC. Translating gives CASSITLAGDLSYEQYF. The rearrangement links TRBV5-1 to TRBJ2-7, with 9 bases aligning to TRBD2. Losses at the gene ends were 4 bases for V and 0 bases for J; bases not matched to a gene: 11. This CDR3 comprises 17 residues. Germline CDR1 SGHRS, CDR2 YFSETQ.

The gene calls are TRBV20-1 and TRBJ2-7, with D tentatively TRBD2 (5 bases). The germline V gene has CDR1 DFQATT and CDR2 SNEGSKA (reference sequence). V was clipped by 4 bases and J by 1 base, with 20 bases between them. The CDR3 consists of 16 residues. The CDR3 spells CSATPLGGGLSYEQYF. CDR3 nucleotides: TGCAGTGCTACCCCCCTCGGAGGCGGCTTATCCTACGAGCAGTACTTC.

This clonotype was recorded a few times. The rearrangement joins TRBV11-1 to TRBJ2-3; 7 nucleotides line up with TRBD2. Germline V lookup: CDR1 SGHAT, CDR2 FQDESV (reference sequence). There are 19 residues in the CDR3. J was trimmed by 3 bases and V by 0 bases; bases with no gene match: 15. The CDR3 sequence is CASSLAGERGKPRTDTQYF. The CDR3 region has the DNA TGTGCCAGCAGCTTAGCGGGAGAGCGGGGCAAACCCCGAACAGATACGCAGTATTTT.

This clonotype appeared many times. The genes are TRBV29-1 and TRBJ2-2; 12 nucleotides match TRBD2. Germline V gene data show CDR1 as SQVTM and CDR2 as ANQGSEA. The length of the CDR3 is 19 residues. The V and J ends lost 6 bases and 6 bases, in that order; junction bases with no gene match: 20. The chain's CDR3 is CSVQIGAASGRAGPGELFF. The CDR3 DNA follows: TGCAGCGTACAAATTGGTGCTGCTAGCGGGAGGGCCGGACCCGGGGAGCTGTTTTTT.